One and the same sample provided the 29 T cell receptor beta chains below, sequenced in a study of beta chain features in type 1 diabetes. Study results and limitations: Researchers report that Type 1 diabetes patients had moderately but significantly shorter TCRB CDR3s across all four CD4+ subsets.

The investigators reverse transcribed all of the isolated RNA, so they sequenced expressed TCRB transcripts. Libraries were prepared by immunoSEQ multiplex PCR; TCRdb keeps only in-frame clonotypes and omits some of them. The repertoire consists of 600,000 to 700,000 clones, with roughly an eighth occurring once and the leading ten covering 0.095% to 0.15%. These receptors have no known antigen. Input material: naive CD4+ T cells from blood. The source of these receptors is a man in his thirties or forties with type 1 diabetes.

The sample holds a few counts of this clone. V gene TRBV5-6 combines with J gene TRBJ2-3; unclear D gene. Trimming removed 0 bases at V and 2 bases at J, with 10 bases between. The CDR3 is 15 amino acids. The germline V gene encodes CDR1 SGHDT and CDR2 YYEEEE. This chain's CDR3 is CASSLVLRYTDTQYF. In DNA form, the CDR3 reads TGTGCCAGCAGCTTGGTTCTGAGATACACAGATACGCAGTATTTT. Combining the CDR3 with reference TRBV5-6 and TRBJ2-3 gives the whole variable domain DAGVTQSPTHLIKTRGQQVTLRCSPKSGHDTVSWYQQALGQGPQFIFQYYEEEERQRGNFPDRFSGHQFPNYSSELNVNALLLGDSALYLCASSLVLRYTDTQYFGPGTRLTVL.

Of note for this clone: Other nucleotide sequences from this sample produce the same CDR3. The chain recombines TRBV29-1 with TRBJ2-3, with TRBD2 identical over 13 bases. The CDR3 length is 14 residues. The germline V gene has CDR1 SQVTM and CDR2 ANQGSEA. V was clipped by 4 bases and J by 3 bases; unmatched bases: 1. CDR3 protein: CSVGLAGGTDTQYF. The CDR3 DNA is TGCAGCGTTGGACTAGCGGGGGGAACAGATACGCAGTATTTT.

This clone was seen only a few times. The CDR3 DNA follows: TGTGCCATCGATCGTGCCCGCACAGATACGCAGTATTTT. Translated: CAIDRARTDTQYF. This chain links TRBV6-4 with TRBJ2-3; no firm D call. CDR3 length: 13 amino acids. Trimming stripped 10 bases from V and 1 base from J, with 12 bases between. CDR1 and CDR2 from the germline V gene are MRHNA and SNTAGT.

In its sample, this clone was seen a few times. The rearrangement joins TRBV2 to TRBJ1-2, with D possibly being TRBD1 (5 bases). CDR1 is SNHLY and CDR2 is FYNNEI in the germline V gene. CDR3 length: 14 amino acids. The germline V and J ends were trimmed by 3 bases and 4 bases, with 12 bases remaining between them. CDR3 residues: CASSDGAAGYGYTF. Here the CDR3 DNA reads TGTGCCAGCAGTGACGGGGCGGCCGGCTATGGCTACACCTTC.

This clone was seen at least ten times. The chain recombines TRBV23-1 with TRBJ2-3, with D perhaps TRBD1 (6 bases). TRBV23-1 belongs to the ORF category, with a function that is uncertain. The CDR3 has 15 residues. V lost 2 bases, J lost 2 bases, and 11 bases lay in between. The CDR3 DNA sequence: TGCGCCAGCAGTCAAACAGGGAATACCACAGATACGCAGTATTTT. Translation: CASSQTGNTTDTQYF.

This clone was counted a few times. This sequence joins TRBV6-5 and TRBJ2-6; D is perhaps TRBD1 (6 bases). The CDR3 contains 15 residues. Trimming took 8 bases from V and 4 from J, leaving 15 bases between them. Germline V lookup: CDR1 MNHEY, CDR2 SVGAGI. CDR3 protein: CASLFSGVGANVLTF. The CDR3 nucleotides are TGTGCCAGCCTTTTTTCAGGGGTCGGGGCCAACGTCCTGACTTTC.

This sequence joins TRBV6-1 and TRBJ1-1; 8 positions agree with TRBD1. The CDR3 extends over 14 amino acids. The V and J ends lost 7 bases and 3 bases, in that order; junction bases with no gene match: 7. The germline CDR1 and CDR2 sequences are MNHNS and SASEGT. CDR3 sequence: CASTQGQGDTEAFF. CDR3 coding DNA: TGTGCCAGCACCCAAGGACAGGGTGACACTGAAGCTTTCTTT.

This clone was observed a few times. The chain recombines TRBV29-1 with TRBJ2-3; TRBD2 aligns across 7 bases. Per germline, CDR1 SQVTM and CDR2 ANQGSEA. This CDR3 is 14 amino acids long. J gave up 3 bases and V 6 bases, and 9 bases lay outside the gene matches. The DNA for the CDR3 is TGCAGCGTACGGACGGGGGGAAGTACAGATACGCAGTATTTT. Translated, it gives CSVRTGGSTDTQYF.

The rearrangement uses TRBV6-1 and TRBJ2-1; possibly TRBD1 for D (6 bases). Germline V gene lookup returns CDR1 MNHNS and CDR2 SASEGT. The CDR3 is 16 amino acids. Trimming removed 2 bases from V and 3 bases from J, with 14 bases in between. The CDR3 here is CASSETTGYFYNEQFF. CDR3 bases: TGTGCCAGCAGTGAAACAACAGGGTACTTCTACAATGAGCAGTTCTTC.

As regards this clone: The identical CDR3 is also encoded by other nucleotide sequences in the sample. The chain uses TRBV9 and TRBJ1-3; D is unclear. V lost 4 bases to trimming and J lost 0 bases, with 8 bases between them. Germline assignment: CDR1 SGDLS and CDR2 YYNGEE. The CDR3 sequence is 14 residues long. CDR3: CASSSGASGNTIYF. Written as DNA, the CDR3 is TGTGCCAGCAGCTCCGGAGCCTCTGGAAACACCATATATTTT.

The J gene is TRBJ1-3, the V gene TRBV6-6; the D gene is possibly TRBD1 (6 bases). The CDR3 totals 14 residues. V was shortened by 2 bases and J by 3 bases, with 8 bases between the two germline ends. The germline V gene has CDR1 MNHNY and CDR2 SVGAGI (reference sequence). The CDR3 reads CASSYKGGGNTIYF. The CDR3 nucleotides are TGTGCCAGCAGTTACAAGGGGGGTGGAAACACCATATATTTT.

Written as DNA, the CDR3 is TGTGCCACCAGCAGAGAGTTGATAGGCCCCTCTGGAAACACCATATATTTT. It is translated as CATSRELIGPSGNTIYF. This sequence joins TRBV15 and TRBJ1-3; D gene ambiguous. V was trimmed by 0 bases and J by 0 bases, leaving 12 bases between them. Germline V gene data show CDR1 as LNHNV and CDR2 as YYDKDF (reference sequence). The CDR3 is 17 amino acids.

The gene calls are TRBV21-1 and TRBJ2-5; the D call in the table, TRBD2, was not verified against the DNA. TRBV21-1 is classified as a pseudogene. CDR3 length equals 13 residues. The CDR3 region is CASSVGLQETQYF. CDR3 bases: TGTGCCAGCAGCGTGGGACTACAAGAGACCCAGTACTTC.

The rearrangement joins TRBV11-2 to TRBJ1-2, with D uncertain. Per the germline V gene, CDR1 is SGHAT and CDR2 is FQNNGV. V lost 2 bases to trimming and J lost 4 bases, with 14 bases between them. The CDR3 is 15 amino acids. CDR3 protein: CASSLFPGSPYGYTF. The CDR3 coding sequence is TGTGCCAGCAGCTTATTTCCGGGGTCCCCCTATGGCTACACCTTC. Supplemented by reference TRBV11-2 and TRBJ1-2, the full variable domain reads EAGVAQSPRYKIIEKRQSVAFWCNPISGHATLYWYQQILGQGPKLLIQFQNNGVVDDSQLPKDRFSAERLKGVDSTLKIQPAKLEDSAVYLCASSLFPGSPYGYTFGSGTRLTVV.

This clone turned up a few times. CDR3 sequence reads: CASSQDGGTVTDTQYF. The CDR3 coding sequence is TGTGCCAGCAGCCAAGATGGGGGGACAGTCACAGATACGCAGTATTTT. The J gene is TRBJ2-3, the V gene TRBV14; weak D call: TRBD1 (7 bases). Per the germline V gene, CDR1 is SGHDN and CDR2 is FVKESK. Trimming took off 0 bases at V and 2 bases at J, with 12 bases between the two ends. CDR3 length equals 16 residues.

This clone was detected only a few times. The chain combines TRBV30 with TRBJ2-1, with a tentative D call TRBD2 (5 bases). The CDR3 consists of 14 residues. Trimming took 1 base from V and 4 from J, leaving 11 bases between them. Germline assignment: CDR1 GTSNPN and CDR2 SVGIG (reference sequence). The CDR3 reads CAWSGDYPYNEQFF. In DNA, the CDR3 is TGTGCCTGGAGTGGAGACTACCCATACAATGAGCAGTTCTTC.

In the case of this clone: Other DNA sequences of this sample code for an identical CDR3. As DNA, the CDR3 is TGTGCCAGCAGCCCTCAGGGTGACACTGAAGCTTTCTTT. Its protein is CASSPQGDTEAFF. The chain couples TRBV7-3 to TRBJ1-1; TRBD1 is a possible D gene (5 bases). Deletions cut 5 bases from V and 3 bases from J, with 10 bases between. This CDR3 has 13 amino acids. Germline V gene lookup returns CDR1 SGHTA and CDR2 FQGTGA. Based on the CDR3 plus reference TRBV7-3 and TRBJ1-1, the full variable domain is GAGVSQTPSNKVTEKGKYVELRCDPISGHTALYWYRQSLGQGPEFLIYFQGTGAADDSGLPNDRFFAVRPEGSVSTLKIQRTERGDSAVYLCASSPQGDTEAFFGQGTRLTVV.

This clone was recorded a few times. V usage is TRBV7-2 and J usage is TRBJ1-6, with TRBD1 as a possible D gene (5 bases). V shed 3 bases and J shed 10 bases, with 7 bases lying between them. Germline V lookup: CDR1 SGHTA, CDR2 FQGNSA. The CDR3 extends over 12 amino acids. The DNA of the CDR3 is TGTGCCAGCAGCTTGAGGGGATCACCCCTCCACTTT. As protein: CASSLRGSPLHF.

The chain has TRBV5-1 and TRBJ2-3; D remains ambiguous. The V end was cut by 0 bases, the J end by 6 bases, with 8 bases between. This CDR3 is 13 amino acids long. Germline V gives CDR1 SGHRS, CDR2 YFSETQ. The CDR3 DNA reads TGCGCCAGCAGCTTGGGGCCTGACGATACGCAGTATTTT. Its protein is CASSLGPDDTQYF.

This chain joins TRBV12-5 and TRBJ2-7; 10 bases are a match to TRBD1. V trimming: 5 bases; J trimming: 2 bases; junction bases outside the gene matches: 9. The CDR3 sequence is 16 residues long. Germline assignment: CDR1 LGHNT and CDR2 FRNRAP. CDR3 in amino acids: CASGPGQGQWTYEQYF. CDR3 coding DNA: TGTGCTAGTGGTCCGGGACAGGGGCAGTGGACCTACGAGCAGTACTTC.

This clone was detected only a few times. The chain joins TRBV6-5 to TRBJ1-2; 8 positions match TRBD1. Germline CDR1 is MNHEY and CDR2 is SVGAGI. The CDR3 runs 15 residues. V was pared by 4 bases and J by 5 bases, with 9 bases of the junction left unmatched. The CDR3 nucleotides are TGTGCCAGCAGTTTTACTCGAGGACAGGGATATGGCTACACCTTC. The encoded protein is CASSFTRGQGYGYTF.

The rearrangement links TRBV25-1 to TRBJ1-1; no definite D call. The CDR3 contains 14 residues. Germline V gives CDR1 MGHDK, CDR2 SYGVNS. The V end was cut by 3 bases, the J end by 1 base, with 9 bases between. The CDR3 here is CASSDRFGNTEAFF. In DNA form, the CDR3 reads TGTGCCAGCAGTGACAGATTCGGGAACACTGAAGCTTTCTTT.

The rearrangement uses TRBV4-2 and TRBJ2-3; 12 nucleotides align to TRBD2. The CDR3 is 16 residues long. CDR1 and CDR2 (germline): LGHNA, YNFKEQ. J gave up 4 bases and V 8 bases, and 10 bases lay outside the gene matches. In nucleotides, the CDR3 is TGTGCCAGCGGTATTTCTAGCGGGGGGGCCTCAGATACGCAGTATTTT. Translated: CASGISSGGASDTQYF.

This clone was recorded a few times. The chain is built from TRBV2 and TRBJ1-4, with D tentatively TRBD1 (6 bases). The CDR3 runs to 14 residues. Per the germline V gene, CDR1 is SNHLY and CDR2 is FYNNEI. Trimming removed 7 bases from V and 8 bases from J, with 17 bases in between. The CDR3 loop is CASTTGIRWEKLFF. As DNA, the CDR3 is TGTGCCAGCACCACAGGGATTAGGTGGGAAAAACTGTTTTTT.

This clone was detected once. The chain links TRBV15 to TRBJ2-7; tentative D call: TRBD1 (5 bases). The CDR3 extends over 15 amino acids. The germline V and J ends were trimmed by 0 bases and 2 bases, with 11 bases remaining between them. CDR1 LNHNV and CDR2 YYDKDF come from the germline V gene (reference sequence). The CDR3 loop reads CATSRDPGRTYEQYF. The DNA of the CDR3 is TGTGCCACCAGCAGAGATCCAGGGCGTACCTACGAGCAGTACTTC.

This clone appeared a few times. The chain couples TRBV7-2 to TRBJ2-1, with 11 bases that match TRBD1. V lost 4 bases to trimming and J lost 9 bases; unmatched junction nucleotides: 11. The CDR3 extends over 16 amino acids. Germline-derived CDR1 and CDR2 are SGHTA and FQGNSA. CDR3 amino acids: CASSSRDRGSWVEQFF. The CDR3, as DNA: TGTGCCAGCAGCTCCCGGGACAGGGGGTCGTGGGTTGAGCAGTTCTTC. Supplemented by reference TRBV7-2 and TRBJ2-1, the full variable domain reads GAGVSQSPSNKVTEKGKDVELRCDPISGHTALYWYRQSLGQGLEFLIYFQGNSAPDKSGLPSDRFSAERTGGSVSTLTIQRTQQEDSAVYLCASSSRDRGSWVEQFFGPGTRLTVL.

This clone was found a few times. This chain connects TRBV5-4 to TRBJ2-5; 9 nucleotides match TRBD2. V dropped 0 bases and J dropped 9; count of bases not matched to a gene: 12. The germline V gene encodes CDR1 SGHNT and CDR2 YYREEE (reference sequence). The CDR3 covers 16 residues. The chain's CDR3 is CASSLVRTSEGAAQYF. The CDR3 nucleotides are TGTGCCAGCAGCTTGGTTAGGACTAGCGAAGGGGCAGCCCAGTACTTC. Drawing the rest from reference TRBV5-4 and TRBJ2-5, the complete variable domain is ETGVTQSPTHLIKTRGQQVTLRCSSQSGHNTVSWYQQALGQGPQFIFQYYREEENGRGNFPPRFSGLQFPNYSSELNVNALELDDSALYLCASSLVRTSEGAAQYFGPGTRLLVL.

V usage is TRBV4-3 and J usage is TRBJ1-3; TRBD1 matches 7 bases. This CDR3 comprises 16 residues. Germline values: CDR1 LGHNA, CDR2 YSLEER. With 1 base clipped from V and 2 bases from J, the junction kept 5 bases outside the gene matches. CDR3 residues: CASSQGGTAAGNTIYF. The CDR3 DNA sequence: TGCGCCAGCAGCCAAGGAGGGACAGCGGCTGGAAACACCATATATTTT.

This clone has a handful of counts. The chain employs TRBV5-1 and TRBJ2-1; 7 bases agree with TRBD1. Losses at the gene ends were 4 bases for V and 4 bases for J; bases not matched to a gene: 8. CDR1 is SGHRS and CDR2 is YFSETQ in the germline V gene. The CDR3 has 15 residues. The CDR3 spells CASSLEDRDYNEQFF. The CDR3 coding sequence is TGCGCCAGCAGCCTCGAAGACAGGGATTACAATGAGCAGTTCTTC. Variable domain in full (rest from reference TRBV5-1 and TRBJ2-1): KAGVTQTPRYLIKTRGQQVTLSCSPISGHRSVSWYQQTPGQGLQFLFEYFSETQRNKGNFPGRFSGRQFSNSRSEMNVSTLELGDSALYLCASSLEDRDYNEQFFGPGTRLTVL.